Below, one T cell receptor (beta chain) is given with its context. It lacks a known antigen. Per-base quality was not reported, and no clone a single base away is much larger than it. CDR1 and CDR2, looked up from the germline V gene, are SGHRS and YFSETQ. Taken from cysteine to phenylalanine, the CDR3 has 15 residues. Only the CDR3 region is kept as DNA, spanning 45 bases read in frame from base 1. The germline V end is reduced by 3 bases and the J end by 6 bases; junction bases left unmatched: 6. The immunoSEQ Assay, a bias-controlled multiplex PCR, was used to amplify TCRbeta CDR3 regions from genomic DNA. The source study handled its data this way. The number of nucleated cells in each sample was estimated from the amplification of reference gene primers within the assay. Sequence reads were collapsed and filtered to measure the absolute abundance of every unique TCRbeta CDR3 rearrangement. For each sample, productive Simpson clonality was calculated as the square root of Simpson's diversity index over productive rearrangements. TCRdb stores this immuneACCESS table with in-frame sequences only. Part of the clones is absent; in the studies checked, under half of the shortfall reflects unresolved V genes, and no reason is known for the rest. The V and J calls and clone size were taken over from that table, and D and trimming were inferred from the DNA. A total of 200,000 to 250,000 clones appear in this sample, 85% of them only once. The top ten clones comprise about 3% of the sample.

This entry comes from a study of blood T cell repertoires in COVID-19 (dated by TCRdb to between 2020 and 2021). Looking at the study overall: Samples covering the acute and convalescent phases of COVID-19 were provided by collaborators in the United States, Italy and Spain. The sample metadata nearly always contained a de-identified subject ID, COVID-19 status, age in years and sex. The dataset comprised deeply sampled blood TCRbeta repertoires from subjects exposed to, actively infected with, or recovered from COVID-19. Where available, HLA class I and class II types were obtained from metadata supplied by the sample provider rather than from assay-based typing. The samples were drawn from two sources: the first 160 participants of the ongoing ImmuneRACE study, and 950 to 1,500 subjects contributed by 6 global collaborators. The repertoires were released in a freely available public database meant as a resource for research on the immune response to SARS-CoV-2. The material from the prospective study consisted of cDNA or gDNA derived from T cells, B-cell-depleted T cells, or PBMCs.

Broad study findings and their caveats: The quantity of clinical and demographic metadata differed by source and by participant and was supplied without curation.

Samples from volunteer blood donors who had recovered from COVID-19 were contributed by a second Seattle source. Whole blood was collected in K2EDTA tubes by collaborating institutions according to the institutions' own protocols. For TCRbeta analysis, collaborators shipped samples in one of three forms: frozen whole blood, isolated PBMCs, or DNA extracted from either of those sample types. Sequencing input: peripheral blood. The receptor chain draws on TRBV5-1 and TRBJ2-2; TRBD1 matches 9 bases in the middle. The TCR originated in a man between 45 and 60 years old who had recovered from COVID-19. The CDR3 protein: CASSYRTGEAGELFF. In nucleotides, the sequence is TGCGCCAGCAGCTACAGGACAGGGGAGGCCGGGGAGCTGTTTTTT.